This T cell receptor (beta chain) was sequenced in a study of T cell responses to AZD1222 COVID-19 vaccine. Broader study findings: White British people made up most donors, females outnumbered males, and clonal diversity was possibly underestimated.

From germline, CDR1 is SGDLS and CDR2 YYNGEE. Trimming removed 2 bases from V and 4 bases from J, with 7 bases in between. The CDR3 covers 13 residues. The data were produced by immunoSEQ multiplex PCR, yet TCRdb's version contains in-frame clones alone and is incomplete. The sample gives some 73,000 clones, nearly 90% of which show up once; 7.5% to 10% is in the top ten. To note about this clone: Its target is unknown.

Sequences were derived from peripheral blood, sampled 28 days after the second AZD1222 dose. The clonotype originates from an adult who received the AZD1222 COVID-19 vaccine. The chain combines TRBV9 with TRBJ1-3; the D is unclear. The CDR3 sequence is CASSVGVGNTIYF. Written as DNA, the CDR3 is TGTGCCAGCAGCGTGGGAGTCGGAAACACCATATATTTT.